These T cell receptor beta chains were read from a single sample in a study of T cell responses to AZD1222 COVID-19 vaccine. This table comes from immunoSEQ multiplex PCR, and its TCRdb copy is limited to in-frame clones, with some not included. The table shows some 170,000 clones, with roughly nine tenths occurring only once. This specimen consisted of peripheral blood, obtained on day 0 of AZD1222 vaccination. The receptors originated from an adult in good health. CDR3s leave out the opening cysteine and the closing phenylalanine or tryptophan. D genes are given only for firm matches. Clone size is given for some rows only: seen once, a few or many times, or a class if the clone is expanded.

>TRBV6-5|NA|NA|TRBJ1-5
ASRRDGTQPQH
>TRBV27|NA|NA|TRBJ1-5
ASSLLAGGNQPQH
>TRBV6-2/TRBV6-3|TRBD2|NA|TRBJ2-2
ASSYLAGDPTSHGELF
>TRBV13|NA|NA|TRBJ1-1
ASSFSREAF
>TRBV5-8|TRBD1|once|TRBJ2-5
ASSRDRGQETQY
>TRBV7-2|TRBD2|NA|TRBJ2-7
ASNRLAVPGVEQY
>TRBV6-7|TRBD2|NA|TRBJ2-4
ASSYSTPGELAGYIGDIQY
>TRBV2|NA|NA|TRBJ1-3
ASSEGRWPPQAGNTIY
>TRBV29-1|NA|few|TRBJ2-3
SVESSTDTQY
>TRBV4-2|NA|NA|TRBJ2-2
ASSLNRLNTGELF
>TRBV7-2|NA|NA|TRBJ1-2
ASSLEQIRGYT
>TRBV11-2|TRBD2|NA|TRBJ2-5
ASSIAWGREETQY
>TRBV5-1|NA|few|TRBJ1-6
ASSLAGAPSPLH
>TRBV11-2|NA|NA|TRBJ2-2
ASSLGQTMNTGELF
>TRBV12-3/TRBV12-4|NA|NA|TRBJ1-6
ASSLRRGEALH
>TRBV29-1|NA|NA|TRBJ1-2
SVHGNYGYT
>TRBV28|NA|NA|TRBJ1-2
ASITAGNYGYT
>TRBV28|NA|few|TRBJ1-4
ASSLQGFEEKLF
>TRBV18|TRBD1|NA|TRBJ2-2
ASSQLSGTGGTGELF
>TRBV24-1|TRBD1|NA|TRBJ1-2
ATSDLRTGAGYT
>TRBV9|NA|NA|TRBJ2-1
ASSVSPGDSEQF
>TRBV5-1|NA|NA|TRBJ1-2
ASSSDSHYGYT
>TRBV19|NA|NA|TRBJ2-7
ASTKRAGTGSDEQY
>TRBV3-1/TRBV3-2|NA|NA|TRBJ1-2
ASSQVRTDLGYT
>TRBV4-1|NA|NA|TRBJ1-6
ASSQDGQVNSPLH